The TCR beta chain under discussion was sequenced for a study of neoadjuvant anti-PD-1 for oral cavity cancer. The wider study: Patients mostly received three to four biweekly nivolumab doses at 3 mg/kg before surgery.

Stated time point: after neoadjuvant nivolumab, at surgical resection. PBMC libraries mostly used roughly 480 ng of input genomic DNA, with six replicates per sample. The method was immunoSEQ multiplex PCR; TCRdb's version includes in-frame clones alone and lacks a portion of them. The sample holds approximately 8,400 clones, roughly 70% seen once. This clone was found once. The sequence came from a person between 40 and 80 years old with oral cavity squamous cell carcinoma. Material: PBMCs, obtained after nivolumab (anti-PD-1) treatment.

The CDR3 nucleotides read TGTGCCAGCAGTTACCGGGGACAGGGAAACTATGGCTACACCTTC. This sequence encodes CASSYRGQGNYGYTF. The rearrangement joins TRBV6-5 to TRBJ1-2; 9 bases are a match to TRBD1. Trimming at V came to 2 bases and at J to 2 bases, leaving 3 bases not matched to a gene. CDR1 MNHEY and CDR2 SVGAGI come from the germline V gene. This CDR3 comprises 15 residues.